The clone carrying this TCR beta chain came up a few times. Its antigen remains unknown. This entry is derived from a study of vaccination and CD4 T cells after COVID-19. About the research overall: Convalescent donors: six male, four female; seven Caucasian, two Asian, one multiracial, two Hispanic. Participants were administered two doses of either the BNT162b2 or the mRNA-1273 vaccine. General observations from the study: Convalescent patients saw a median around 86% of their reactive clones show up only after vaccination. Median SARS-CoV-2-reactive clonotype numbers went from approximately 21 to 40; this increase was not significant.

TCRdb reprocessed the PCR reads with MiXCR, giving one entry per CDR3 protein. The table shows approximately 20,000 distinct CDR3 sequences, with around 64% occurring only once. The sample in question was CD4+ T cells from blood, obtained after SARS-CoV-2 vaccination. The origin of this receptor is a human donor who had recovered from COVID-19.

The DNA of the CDR3 is TGTGCCAGCACGGGGGGCGGGTACACTGAAGCTTTCTTT. It is translated as CASTGGGYTEAFF. This chain joins TRBV6-1 and TRBJ1-1, with a tentative D call TRBD1 (6 bases). V was cut by 7 bases and J by 3 bases, with 12 bases left in between. The CDR3 spans 13 residues. In germline, CDR1 is MNHNS, CDR2 SASEGT.